This section outlines one TCR beta chain sequence together with its context. The length of the CDR3 is 16 residues. Deletions cut 0 bases from V and 9 bases from J, with 18 bases between. Germline V gene sequence: CDR1 MGHRA, CDR2 YSYEKL. This specimen comes from a study of blood T cell repertoires in COVID-19. Study at large: Spain, Italy and the United States supplied samples that represented acute and convalescent COVID-19.

Here immunoSEQ multiplex PCR was the method, and the copy in TCRdb shows in-frame clones only, minus some. Among hundreds of thousands of clones listed, approximately 80% were seen once. The sequence derives from a woman in her 70s with acute or convalescent COVID-19. Input material: peripheral blood. The chain employs TRBV4-1 and TRBJ1-5, with a tentative D call TRBD1 (5 bases). The CDR3 region is CASSQDRTGTLGPQHF. The CDR3 DNA reads as TGCGCCAGCAGCCAAGATCGAACAGGCACTCTGGGGCCCCAGCATTTT.